This T cell receptor (beta chain) was recovered during a study of T cells in Graves' hyperthyroidism and ophthalmopathy. Findings and caveats of the study: Ophthalmopathy was model-predicted a median 6.5 months pre-onset.

Amplification targeted TCR beta CDR3 regions from RNA transcripts. First-round RT-PCR of the TCR CDR3 relied on the HTBI primer set. TCRdb passed the multiplex PCR reads through MiXCR, listing each CDR3 protein once. The sample includes around 600,000 distinct CDR3 sequences, 13% to 15% of them seen just once. The ends were cut back, 0 bases at V and 2 bases at J, with 7 bases in the middle. The CDR3 contains 14 residues. Germline V CDR1 and CDR2: KGHSH, LQKENI. PBMCs were collected from an approximately 10 ml volume of fresh peripheral blood. There are many counts of this clonotype. Its antigen is not identified.

The chain is built from TRBV18 and TRBJ2-5; D not resolved. The sequencing input was blood. The sequence was obtained from a woman between 18 and 29 years old with Graves' ophthalmopathy. CDR3 DNA sequence: TGTGCCAGCTCACCACCGGCCGTTCAAGAGACCCAGTACTTC. Residues: CASSPPAVQETQYF.